These T cell receptor beta chains were read from a single sample in a study of a mutant IDH1 vaccine in newly diagnosed glioma. TCRdb's copy holds only in-frame clones and misses some; the assay was immunoSEQ multiplex PCR. The table has under 95,000 clones, 75% to 95% seen once. These receptors have no identified antigens. Material: PBMCs, obtained from a glioma patient whose treatment included an IDH1 peptide vaccine. These receptors were collected from a woman aged 45-65 years with glioma. The CDR3 runs from the conserved cysteine through the conserved F or W. The D gene is left open where the match is weak. Clone sizes are given selectively: once, few, many, or a class where the clone is expanded.

size: NA
D: NA
V: TRBV28
J: TRBJ1-5
DNA: TGTGCCAGCAGTTTCGCCCTCTTCCAGGGTCAGCCCCAGCATTTT
CDR3: CASSFALFQGQPQHF

size: NA
D: NA
V: TRBV11-2
J: TRBJ1-4
DNA: TGTGCCAGCAGCCATCGACAGAGACGGGAAAAACTGTTTTTT
CDR3: CASSHRQRREKLFF

size: NA
D: TRBD2
V: TRBV5-1
J: TRBJ2-1
DNA: TGCGCCAGCAGCTTAAGTCTAGCGGGAGCCAATGAGCAGTTCTTC
CDR3: CASSLSLAGANEQFF

size: NA
D: NA
V: TRBV5-1
J: TRBJ2-1
DNA: TGCGCCAGCAGCTTAGGTTCTTGGGATCGGGGCTACAATGAGCAGTTCTTC
CDR3: CASSLGSWDRGYNEQFF

size: NA
D: TRBD1
V: TRBV6-5
J: TRBJ1-2
DNA: TGTGCCAGCAGTTTTACGACAGGGACTAACTATGGCTACACCTTC
CDR3: CASSFTTGTNYGYTF

size: NA
D: NA
V: TRBV5-1
J: TRBJ1-2
DNA: TGCGCCAGCAGCTTGGAGAACCGGAACTATGGCTACACCTTC
CDR3: CASSLENRNYGYTF

size: once
D: NA
V: TRBV6-4
J: TRBJ1-2
DNA: TGTGCCAGCAGAGGATTTGGAAGCTATGGCTACACCTTC
CDR3: CASRGFGSYGYTF

size: NA
D: NA
V: TRBV9
J: TRBJ2-7
DNA: TGTGCCAGCAGCGTAGGGCCAGCGGACTACGAGCAGTACTTC
CDR3: CASSVGPADYEQYF

size: NA
D: NA
V: TRBV5-1
J: TRBJ2-5
DNA: TGCGCCAGCTCCCTAAGTCAACCACAAGAGACCCAGTACTTC
CDR3: CASSLSQPQETQYF

size: NA
D: NA
V: TRBV7-9
J: TRBJ2-7
DNA: TGTGCCAGCAGCCTCCCCATAACATACGAGCAGTACTTC
CDR3: CASSLPITYEQYF

size: NA
D: NA
V: TRBV28
J: TRBJ1-6
DNA: TGTGCCAGCAGTTGGGGATCCTATAATTCACCCCTCCACTTT
CDR3: CASSWGSYNSPLHF